This T cell receptor (beta chain) derives from a study of early T cells in non-severe SARS-CoV-2 infection. TCRdb reanalysed the 5' RACE reads using MiXCR and keeps one entry per CDR3 protein. The sample yields 50,000 to 65,000 distinct CDR3 sequences, about 10% seen once. Deletions cut 4 bases from V and 3 bases from J, with 16 bases between. Per the germline V gene, CDR1 is SEHNR and CDR2 is FQNEAQ (reference sequence). The CDR3 extends over 15 amino acids. This receptor was identified in an adult who was a healthcare worker with PCR-confirmed SARS-CoV-2 infection or an uninfected control (not recorded which). This rearrangement joins TRBV7-9 to TRBJ2-7, with D possibly being TRBD1 (7 bases). This specimen was whole blood, taken at baseline. CDR3 nucleotide sequence: TGTGCCAGCAGCTCCGGGGGACAGCCAGACTACGAGCAGTACTTC. As protein: CASSSGGQPDYEQYF.